The text below deals with one T cell receptor (beta chain). The data derive from a study of blood T cell repertoires in COVID-19. Turning to the study itself: T cells, B-cell-depleted T cells, or PBMCs provided the cDNA or gDNA that served as material.

CDR3 length: 14 residues. Between the trimmed V and J ends, which lost 6 bases and 2 bases, there was a span of 14 bases. The germline V gene encodes CDR1 SGDLS and CDR2 YYNGEE. Profiling relied on immunoSEQ multiplex PCR, and the TCRdb table lists in-frame clones only, not all of them. The sample has about 50,000 clones; around 90% are singletons. Sequencing was performed on peripheral blood. The clonotype was recovered from a human donor in a cohort sampled during active COVID-19. The rearrangement links TRBV9 to TRBJ1-1, with D possibly matching TRBD1 (6 bases). The CDR3 is CASTRGGKNTEAFF. The DNA of the CDR3 is TGTGCCAGCACGAGAGGGGGAAAAAACACTGAAGCTTTCTTT.